The 25 T cell receptor beta chains reported below all come from one sample, sequenced in a study of T-cell memory formation after mild COVID-19. TCRdb ran MiXCR on the 5' RACE reads and lists one entry per CDR3 protein. The sample lists approximately 230,000 distinct CDR3 sequences, roughly 15% occurring once. The specimen sequenced was PBMCs or a T cell subset sorted from them (not recorded which). The receptors come from a young man who had mild COVID-19 (a few samples of this study predate the infection). Cell type and time point are not known.

This clonotype was counted a few times. The V call is TRBV20-1, the J call TRBJ2-4, with D maybe TRBD1 (5 bases). The germline V gene encodes CDR1 DFQATT and CDR2 SNEGSKA (reference sequence). The CDR3 runs 12 residues. Trimming took 5 bases from V and 16 from J, leaving 21 bases between them. The DNA for the CDR3 is TGCAGTGCTGACAGTCCGCCCGGTCCCCCTTACTTC. Its translation: CSADSPPGPPYF.

The sample holds a few counts of this clonotype. This sequence joins TRBV10-3 and TRBJ2-7; D possibly corresponds to TRBD2 (6 bases). This CDR3 spans 14 amino acids. The V and J ends lost 7 bases and 4 bases respectively, with 17 bases between them. Germline lookup yields CDR1 ENHRY and CDR2 SYGVKD. This chain's CDR3 is CAITRDSFGYEQYF. In nucleotides, the CDR3 is TGTGCCATCACCCGGGACTCCTTTGGGTACGAGCAGTACTTC.

The chain recombines TRBV7-9 with TRBJ1-6; a weak D match, TRBD1 (5 bases). V shed 1 base and J shed 9 bases, with 10 bases lying between them. This CDR3 has 14 amino acids. Germline values: CDR1 SEHNR, CDR2 FQNEAQ (reference sequence). CDR3 region: CASSLEGFISPLHF. As DNA, the CDR3 is TGTGCCAGCAGCTTAGAGGGGTTTATTTCACCCCTCCACTTT. Variable domain in full (rest from reference TRBV7-9 and TRBJ1-6): DTGVSQNPRHKITKRGQNVTFRCDPISEHNRLYWYRQTLGQGPEFLTYFQNEAQLEKSRLLSDRFSAERPKGSFSTLEIQRTEQGDSAMYLCASSLEGFISPLHFGNGTRLTVT.

V gene TRBV18 combines with J gene TRBJ2-7; possible D gene TRBD2, 6 bases. This CDR3 has 17 residues. The germline V gene has CDR1 KGHSH and CDR2 LQKENI. Trimming cost V 2 bases and J 3 bases, with 20 bases left between them. The CDR3 sequence: CASSPAGTGIYFYEQYF. For the CDR3, the DNA is TGTGCCAGCTCACCAGCGGGAACAGGAATTTATTTCTACGAGCAGTACTTC.

The chain employs TRBV12-3 or TRBV12-4 and TRBJ2-1, with 13 bases that match TRBD2. V dropped 3 bases and J dropped 10; count of bases not matched to a gene: 3. CDR3 length: 14 amino acids. CDR3 bases: TGTGCCAGCAGTTTGGGGACTAGCGGGACCGAGCAGTTCTTC. Translated: CASSLGTSGTEQFF.

The genes are TRBV10-3 and TRBJ2-7, with TRBD2 as a possible D gene (6 bases). There are 13 residues in the CDR3. V was trimmed by 1 base and J by 6 bases, leaving 10 bases between them. Germline lookup yields CDR1 ENHRY and CDR2 SYGVKD. CDR3 in amino acids: CAISEWRGGEQYV. CDR3 nucleotides: TGTGCCATCAGTGAGTGGAGGGGCGGCGAGCAGTACGTC.

This clonotype was observed at least ten times. The V gene is TRBV7-2, the J gene TRBJ2-5; 9 bases match TRBD1. The ends lost 5 bases at V and 0 bases at J; junction bases unmatched: 4. CDR3 length equals 15 residues. The germline gives CDR1 SGHTA, CDR2 FQGNSA. As DNA, the CDR3 is TGTGCCAGCAGCAGCCGGGACAGGGACCAAGAGACCCAGTACTTC. Protein: CASSSRDRDQETQYF.

This chain uses TRBV25-1 with TRBJ1-1, with D maybe TRBD1 (6 bases). Germline values: CDR1 MGHDK, CDR2 SYGVNS. V lost 4 bases and J lost 10, with 16 bases in between. This CDR3 comprises 13 residues. The CDR3 region is CASSGHLDSRAFF. DNA of the CDR3: TGTGCCAGCAGTGGCCACCTGGACAGTCGAGCTTTCTTT.

The chain employs TRBV20-1 and TRBJ2-2, with a possible D match to TRBD1 (5 bases). The CDR3 contains 13 residues. Germline V gene sequence: CDR1 DFQATT, CDR2 SNEGSKA (reference sequence). V lost 4 bases and J 2 bases, leaving 8 bases between the germline ends. The CDR3 spells CSAKGANTGELFF. CDR3 nucleotides: TGCAGTGCTAAAGGGGCCAACACCGGGGAGCTGTTTTTT.

J is TRBJ2-1 and V is TRBV24-1; no clear D. The germline V gene has CDR1 KGHDR and CDR2 SFDVKD. There are 16 residues in the CDR3. The ends were cut back, 4 bases at V and 0 bases at J, with 12 bases in the middle. CDR3 nucleotide sequence: TGTGCCACCAGTGAGGCTAAGGCTAGCTCCTACAATGAGCAGTTCTTC. It yields the protein CATSEAKASSYNEQFF.

The V call is TRBV6-2 or TRBV6-3, the J call TRBJ2-2, with no clear D. The germline gives CDR1 MNHEY, CDR2 SVGEGT. The V end was cut by 0 bases, the J end by 3 bases, with 8 bases between. The CDR3 runs 15 residues. CDR3 DNA: TGTGCCAGCAGTTACTCGGTCAGAGACACCGGGGAGCTGTTTTTT. Residues: CASSYSVRDTGELFF.

The genes are TRBV12-3 or TRBV12-4 and TRBJ2-7; TRBD2 is a possible D gene (5 bases). The CDR3 length is 14 residues. Trimming stripped 2 bases from V and 4 bases from J, with 12 bases between. The CDR3 DNA reads TGTGCCAGCAGTTTACTCGGGGTGGAATACGAGCAGTACTTC. Protein: CASSLLGVEYEQYF.

The chain is built from TRBV5-1 and TRBJ1-5; D uncertain. The CDR3 sequence is 14 residues long. Trimming removed 2 bases at V and 5 bases at J, with 11 bases between. Germline CDR1 and CDR2: SGHRS and YFSETQ. CDR3 sequence reads: CASSLTPSDQPQHF. The CDR3 region has the DNA TGCGCCAGCAGCTTAACTCCAAGTGATCAGCCCCAGCATTTT.

In this sample, this clonotype turned up a few times. The chain couples TRBV12-3 or TRBV12-4 to TRBJ1-3; no reliable D call. The germline V and J ends were trimmed by 6 bases and 2 bases, with 14 bases remaining between them. The CDR3 consists of 15 residues. In DNA, the CDR3 is TGTGCCAGCAGCATTCGGAAGTCCGCTGGAAACACCATATATTTT. This sequence encodes CASSIRKSAGNTIYF.

V and J are TRBV6-1 and TRBJ1-3; TRBD1 matches 8 bases. Germline V gene lookup returns CDR1 MNHNS and CDR2 SASEGT. With V trimmed by 8 bases and J by 3 bases, 3 bases remained unmatched. CDR3 size: 13 residues. The CDR3 bases are TGTGCCAGCTACGGGACAGGTGGAAACACCATATATTTT. Protein sequence: CASYGTGGNTIYF.

This clonotype was seen more than once but under ten times. The V and J genes are TRBV4-1 and TRBJ1-4; D is ambiguous. CDR1 MGHRA and CDR2 YSYEKL come from the germline V gene. This CDR3 comprises 18 residues. The V end lost 0 bases, the J end lost 0 bases, and 14 bases lay between the germline ends. CDR3 sequence: CASSQDRIRQSTNEKLFF. CDR3 nucleotides: TGCGCCAGCAGCCAAGACCGGATCCGGCAATCAACTAATGAAAAACTGTTTTTT.

V is TRBV29-1 and J is TRBJ2-3, with a tentative D call TRBD1 (5 bases). The CDR3 covers 13 residues. Germline-derived CDR1 and CDR2 are SQVTM and ANQGSEA. Trimming cost V 1 base and J 2 bases, with 7 bases left between them. The CDR3 reads CSVEGGPTDTQYF. CDR3 DNA: TGCAGCGTTGAAGGGGGCCCCACAGATACGCAGTATTTT.

There are a few counts of this clonotype. This chain links TRBV5-1 with TRBJ2-5; 9 bases are a match to TRBD2. CDR3 size: 17 residues. V shed 4 bases, J shed 1 base, and the junction held 11 bases outside the gene matches. Germline V gene lookup returns CDR1 SGHRS and CDR2 YFSETQ. In DNA form, the CDR3 reads TGCGCCAGCAGCCGGACCTCTAGCGGGGCGCCCCAAGAGACCCAGTACTTC. Protein sequence: CASSRTSSGAPQETQYF.

The chain combines TRBV20-1 with TRBJ2-5, with D unclear. Germline V gives CDR1 DFQATT, CDR2 SNEGSKA (reference sequence). With 4 bases removed from V and 5 bases from J, the gap between germline ends came to 5 bases. There are 10 residues in the CDR3. DNA of the CDR3: TGCAGTGCTATCAGGGAGACCCAGTACTTC. Translating gives CSAIRETQYF.

The chain recombines TRBV4-3 with TRBJ1-6; D remains unclear. With 0 bases removed from V and 9 bases from J, the gap between germline ends came to 9 bases. This CDR3 is 14 amino acids long. The V gene's germline CDR1 is LGHNA and CDR2 YSLEER. CDR3 loop: CASSQEVRSSPLHF. In DNA, the CDR3 is TGCGCCAGCAGCCAAGAAGTCCGCTCTTCACCCCTCCACTTT.

The CDR3 nucleotides are TGTGCCAGCAGTTTTATCCTCGGCGGGGGGGCAACAGATACGCAGTATTTT. This encodes CASSFILGGGATDTQYF. The chain carries TRBV28 and TRBJ2-3; 9 positions agree with TRBD2. The CDR3 extends over 17 amino acids. Trimming at V came to 3 bases and at J to 3 bases, leaving 10 bases not matched to a gene. In germline, CDR1 is MDHEN, CDR2 SYDVKM. Based on the CDR3 plus reference TRBV28 and TRBJ2-3, the full variable domain is DVKVTQSSRYLVKRTGEKVFLECVQDMDHENMFWYRQDPGLGLRLIYFSYDVKMKEKGDIPEGYSVSREKKERFSLILESASTNQTSMYLCASSFILGGGATDTQYFGPGTRLTVL.

This clonotype was detected a few times. The CDR3, as DNA: TGCAGTGCTAGCCTGGGGGTGGCCTACGAGCAGTACTTC. Residues: CSASLGVAYEQYF. The gene calls are TRBV20-1 and TRBJ2-7, with D perhaps given as TRBD1 or TRBD2 (5 bases each). CDR1 DFQATT and CDR2 SNEGSKA come from the germline V gene (reference sequence). The V and J ends lost 3 bases and 2 bases respectively, with 11 bases between them. CDR3 length: 13 residues.

This clonotype was observed a few times. The chain links TRBV4-3 to TRBJ2-5, with D possibly being TRBD1 (6 bases). CDR3 size: 15 residues. Germline assignment: CDR1 LGHNA and CDR2 YSLEER. The V gene lost 0 bases and the J gene lost 5 bases, with 13 bases spanning the gap. In nucleotides, the CDR3 is TGCGCCAGCAGCCAAGATTTGGGGGCCGGGGAGACCCAGTACTTC. Encoded protein: CASSQDLGAGETQYF.

The chain recombines TRBV11-2 with TRBJ2-7; D may correspond to TRBD1 or TRBD2 (5 bases each). Germline V gene data show CDR1 as SGHAT and CDR2 as FQNNGV. V lost 6 bases and J 5 bases, leaving 8 bases between the germline ends. The length of the CDR3 is 11 residues. CDR3 residues: CASRRGDEQYF. In nucleotides, the CDR3 is TGTGCCAGCAGGAGAGGGGACGAGCAGTACTTC.

This clonotype has just a few counts. The chain couples TRBV5-4 to TRBJ2-3; no reliable D call. The CDR3 totals 12 residues. CDR1 and CDR2 (germline): SGHNT, YYREEE (reference sequence). V shed 5 bases and J shed 6 bases, with 10 bases lying between them. This chain's CDR3 is CASRAEADTQYF. The CDR3, as DNA: TGTGCCAGCAGGGCCGAGGCCGATACGCAGTATTTT.